The TCR beta chain described here comes from a study of control samples from healthy donors and cancer patients. Clones were sequenced by immunoSEQ multiplex PCR, and TCRdb holds only the in-frame ones, with some missing. The data contain approximately 110,000 clones, about nine tenths of them singletons. CDR3 length equals 16 residues. The V and J ends lost 3 bases and 8 bases, in that order; junction bases with no gene match: 10. The germline CDR1 and CDR2 sequences are SEHNR and FQNEAQ (reference sequence). Sequencing input: blood. The chain employs TRBV7-9 and TRBJ1-3, with 10 positions matching TRBD1. The sequence came from a human donor in good health. The donor label of this sample is uncertain. The DNA of the CDR3 is TGTGCCAGCAGCTTTACCCTGGACAGGGGGTTTGACACCATATATTTT. Protein product: CASSFTLDRGFDTIYF.